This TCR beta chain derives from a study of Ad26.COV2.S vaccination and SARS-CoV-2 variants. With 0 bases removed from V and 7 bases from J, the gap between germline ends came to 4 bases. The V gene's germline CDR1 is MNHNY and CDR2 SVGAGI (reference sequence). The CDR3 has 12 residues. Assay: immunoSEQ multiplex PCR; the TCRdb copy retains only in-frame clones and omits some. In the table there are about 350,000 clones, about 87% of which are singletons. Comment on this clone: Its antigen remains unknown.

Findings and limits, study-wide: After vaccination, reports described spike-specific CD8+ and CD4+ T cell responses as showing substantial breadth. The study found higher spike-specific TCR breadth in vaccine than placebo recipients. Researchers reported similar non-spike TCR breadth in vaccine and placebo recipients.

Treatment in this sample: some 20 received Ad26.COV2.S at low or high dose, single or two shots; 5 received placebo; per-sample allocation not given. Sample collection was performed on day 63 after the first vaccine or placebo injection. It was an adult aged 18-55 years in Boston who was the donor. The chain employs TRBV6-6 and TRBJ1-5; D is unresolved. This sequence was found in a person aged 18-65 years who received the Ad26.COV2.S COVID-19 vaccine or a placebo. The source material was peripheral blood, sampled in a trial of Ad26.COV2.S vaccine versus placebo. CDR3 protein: CASSYSHQPQHF. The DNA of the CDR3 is TGTGCCAGCAGTTACTCTCACCAGCCCCAGCATTTT.